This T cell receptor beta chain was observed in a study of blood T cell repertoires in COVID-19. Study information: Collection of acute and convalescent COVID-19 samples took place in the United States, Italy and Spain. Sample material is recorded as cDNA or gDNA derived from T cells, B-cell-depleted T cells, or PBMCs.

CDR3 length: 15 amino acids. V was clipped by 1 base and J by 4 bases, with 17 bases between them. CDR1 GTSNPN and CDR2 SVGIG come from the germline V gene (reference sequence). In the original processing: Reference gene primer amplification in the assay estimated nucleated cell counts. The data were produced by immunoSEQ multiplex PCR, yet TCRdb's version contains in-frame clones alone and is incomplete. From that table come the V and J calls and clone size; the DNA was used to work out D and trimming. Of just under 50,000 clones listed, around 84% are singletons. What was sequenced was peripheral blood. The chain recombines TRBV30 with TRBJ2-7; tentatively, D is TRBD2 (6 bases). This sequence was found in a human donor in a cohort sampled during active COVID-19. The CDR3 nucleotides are TGTGCCTGGAGTGCCCGGGAGTGGGCCCTTTACGAGCAGTACTTC. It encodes CAWSAREWALYEQYF.